What follows are 21 T cell receptor beta chains derived from one specimen sequenced in a study of read filtering for tumor transcriptome and immune sequencing. This library used roughly 370 ng RNA and molecular barcoded adaptors spanning alpha/delta and beta/gamma chains. TCRdb recomputed calls from the reads with MiXCR, one row per CDR3 protein. The table lists around 130,000 distinct CDR3 sequences, under 15% of them singletons. Sequenced material: a population of CD138-negative cells sorted from bone marrow. Source of these receptors: a donor aged 40 or over with multiple myeloma.

This clonotype was observed a handful of times. The rearrangement links TRBV24-1 to TRBJ2-1; 9 positions match TRBD2. The junction had 4 bases not matched to a gene; V was cut back by 0 bases and J by 5 bases. The CDR3 covers 16 residues. Germline loops: CDR1 KGHDR, CDR2 SFDVKD. The CDR3 coding sequence is TGTGCCACCAGTGATTTGACTAGCGGGCCTCACAATGAGCAGTTCTTC. This sequence encodes CATSDLTSGPHNEQFF.

Details on this clonotype: This may arise from a read error, as a much more abundant clone is one base away. This chain links TRBV7-8 with TRBJ2-2; 9 nucleotides align to TRBD2. The CDR3 is 17 residues long. The trim removed 8 bases at V and 7 bases at J, leaving 17 bases unmatched. The germline V gene encodes CDR1 SGHVS and CDR2 FQNEAQ. CDR3 DNA: TGTGCCAGCGGCAGACTGACTAGCGGAACATGGGGCGGGGAGCTGTTTTTT. Its protein is CASGRLTSGTWGGELFF.

This clonotype was found many times. The gene calls are TRBV28 and TRBJ2-4; 7 bases are shared with TRBD1. V gave up 5 bases and J gave up 10 bases; unmatched junction bases: 8. Germline V gives CDR1 MDHEN, CDR2 SYDVKM. The CDR3 is made up of 13 amino acids. The CDR3 DNA sequence: TGTGCCAGCAGTGCCGGGCCGGGACAGATTCAGTACTTC. It yields the protein CASSAGPGQIQYF. Complete variable domain (other parts from reference TRBV28 and TRBJ2-4): DVKVTQSSRYLVKRTGEKVFLECVQDMDHENMFWYRQDPGLGLRLIYFSYDVKMKEKGDIPEGYSVSREKKERFSLILESASTNQTSMYLCASSAGPGQIQYFGAGTRLSVL.

This clonotype turned up a few times. One end of the junction varies from germline; a read error may be responsible. The J gene is TRBJ2-2, the V gene TRBV10-3; TRBD2 aligns across 7 bases. The CDR3 sequence is 15 residues long. Looked up from germline, CDR1 is ENHRY and CDR2 is SYGVKD. CDR3 amino acids: CAISEGGSGTGERFF. The CDR3 coding sequence is TGTGCCATCAGTGAGGGCGGGAGCGGAACCGGGGAGCGGTTTTTT.

This clonotype was seen ten or more times. The rearrangement joins TRBV5-1 to TRBJ2-6; 8 positions match TRBD1. The J segment lost 4 bases and the V segment lost 5 bases, leaving 14 bases of the junction unmatched. The length of the CDR3 is 18 residues. CDR1 and CDR2 from the germline V gene are SGHRS and YFSETQ. CDR3 DNA sequence: TGCGCCAGCAGTTCTCTAAGGACAGGGAGATCAGGGGCCAACGTCCTGACTTTC. Translated, it gives CASSSLRTGRSGANVLTF.

In its sample, this clonotype was seen many times. The chain combines TRBV7-2 with TRBJ2-7, with 7 bases identical to TRBD2. The germline gives CDR1 SGHTA, CDR2 FQGNSA. This CDR3 is built from 13 residues. The trim removed 4 bases at V and 7 bases at J, leaving 7 bases unmatched. The CDR3 here is CASSSGGSWEQYF. CDR3 in DNA: TGTGCCAGCAGCTCCGGGGGGAGTTGGGAGCAGTACTTC.

Remarks on this clonotype: A single base separates this from a much larger clone, so it may be a read error. The V and J genes are TRBV19 and TRBJ1-4; D remains ambiguous. Germline V gene lookup returns CDR1 LNHDA and CDR2 SQIVND (reference sequence). The CDR3 has 16 residues. The CDR3 reads CASSIVSGATNEELFF. Here the CDR3 DNA reads TGTGCCAGTAGTATAGTCAGCGGAGCAACTAATGAAGAACTGTTTTTT.

This clonotype appeared many times. This chain joins TRBV2 and TRBJ2-1; 11 nucleotides align to TRBD2. The germline gives CDR1 SNHLY, CDR2 FYNNEI. V lost 6 bases, J lost 0 bases, and 7 bases stayed unmatched. CDR3 size: 17 residues. The CDR3 reads CASRGGLAVSSYNEQFF. In DNA, the CDR3 is TGTGCCAGCAGAGGGGGACTAGCGGTTTCCTCCTACAATGAGCAGTTCTTC.

This clonotype occurred many times. The genes are TRBV20-1 and TRBJ2-3, with D possibly being TRBD2 (6 bases). The CDR3 extends over 13 amino acids. Trimming cost V 3 bases and J 0 bases, with 7 bases left between them. Germline values: CDR1 DFQATT, CDR2 SNEGSKA (reference sequence). CDR3 loop: CSASGGSTDTQYF. In nucleotides, the CDR3 is TGCAGTGCTAGCGGGGGAAGCACAGATACGCAGTATTTT.

The chain joins TRBV7-8 to TRBJ1-1, with D possibly being TRBD1 (5 bases). Trimming left V 3 bases short and J 4 bases short, with 15 bases between. CDR1 is SGHVS and CDR2 is FQNEAQ in the germline V gene. CDR3 length: 15 residues. In nucleotides, the CDR3 is TGTGCCAGCAGCTTTGATGGGGTCGGGGGCACTGAAGCTTTCTTT. Translated: CASSFDGVGGTEAFF. The full variable domain, its missing parts supplied by reference TRBV7-8 and TRBJ1-1, is GAGVSQSPRYKVAKRGQDVALRCDPISGHVSLFWYQQALGQGPEFLTYFQNEAQLDKSGLPSDRFFAERPEGSVSTLKIQRTQQEDSAVYLCASSFDGVGGTEAFFGQGTRLTVV.

A word on this clonotype: This may be a read error: a much more frequent sequence differs by one nucleotide. The rearrangement joins TRBV4-1 to TRBJ1-2; D is ambiguous. CDR3 size: 14 residues. CDR1 and CDR2 from the germline V gene are MGHRA and YSYEKL. CDR3 sequence: CASSQERSGYSYTF. CDR3 coding DNA: TGCGCCAGCAGCCAAGAACGGTCAGGCTATAGCTACACCTTC.

The table lists this clonotype with many counts. The rearrangement joins TRBV10-3 to TRBJ2-2; TRBD1 matches at 7 bases. CDR1 is ENHRY, CDR2 SYGVKD, per germline. This CDR3 contains 14 residues. V trimming: 6 bases; J trimming: 5 bases; junction bases outside the gene matches: 6. Written as DNA, the CDR3 is TGTGCCATCAGCAGGGGGTCGGGGACCGGGGAGCTGTTTTTT. It yields the protein CAISRGSGTGELFF.

Comments on this clonotype: This could be a read error, since a much larger clone is one nucleotide away. In this CDR3 the conserved last residue, phenylalanine or tryptophan, is missing, so a read error is likely. V gene TRBV29-1 combines with J gene TRBJ1-1; D possibly corresponds to TRBD1 (6 bases). This CDR3 has 13 amino acids. V was cut by 6 bases and J by 0 bases, with 11 bases left in between. The V gene's germline CDR1 is SQVTM and CDR2 ANQGSEA. The CDR3 sequence: CSVSQGVNTEAFL. CDR3 bases: TGCAGCGTATCACAGGGAGTGAACACTGAAGCTTTCCTT.

The sample holds a few counts of this clonotype. The CDR3 protein is CASRGDLNQPQHF. The CDR3 region has the DNA TGTGCCAGCAGAGGGGACCTCAATCAGCCCCAGCATTTT. This chain links TRBV6-2 or TRBV6-3 with TRBJ1-5, with D possibly being TRBD1 (5 bases). This CDR3 has 13 residues. V lost 6 bases and J lost 3, with 9 bases in between. The germline V gene encodes CDR1 MNHEY and CDR2 SVGEGT.

This clonotype was counted at least ten times. The chain couples TRBV9 to TRBJ2-7, with D possibly being TRBD1 (6 bases). V lost 4 bases and J 4 bases, leaving 15 bases between the germline ends. The CDR3 loop spans 14 amino acids. Germline V CDR1 and CDR2: SGDLS, YYNGEE. The CDR3 here is CASSPFPGQYEQYF. The CDR3 region has the DNA TGTGCCAGCAGCCCGTTCCCAGGACAGTACGAGCAGTACTTC.

This clonotype showed up many times. This sequence joins TRBV7-2 and TRBJ2-1, with a possible D match to TRBD1 (6 bases). The CDR3 length is 16 residues. In germline, CDR1 is SGHTA, CDR2 FQGNSA. V dropped 2 bases and J dropped 2 bases, with 13 bases sitting between them. The CDR3 nucleotides read TGTGCCAGCAGCTTATATAGGGGGAGCACCTACAATGAGCAGTTCTTC. It translates to CASSLYRGSTYNEQFF.

Details on this clonotype: Since a far larger clone is one base different, this is likely a read error. V and J are TRBV11-2 and TRBJ2-3, with TRBD2 matching 11 bases. Per germline, CDR1 SGHAT and CDR2 FQNNGV. There are 15 residues in the CDR3. CDR3 region: CDSSLAGGSTDTQYF. CDR3 nucleotide sequence: TGTGACAGCAGCCTAGCGGGGGGTAGCACAGATACGCAGTATTTT. The complete variable domain, with remaining parts taken from reference TRBV11-2 and TRBJ2-3, reads EAGVAQSPRYKIIEKRQSVAFWCNPISGHATLYWYQQILGQGPKLLIQFQNNGVVDDSQLPKDRFSAERLKGVDSTLKIQPAKLEDSAVYLCDSSLAGGSTDTQYFGPGTRLTVL.

In this sample, this clonotype turned up many times. The gene calls are TRBV7-2 and TRBJ2-1; possible D gene TRBD2, 6 bases. There are 14 residues in the CDR3. CDR1 is SGHTA, CDR2 FQGNSA, per germline. Trimming cost V 3 bases and J 4 bases, with 10 bases left between them. The CDR3 sequence: CASSFGREYNEQFF. The CDR3 DNA reads as TGTGCCAGCAGCTTCGGCCGGGAGTACAATGAGCAGTTCTTC.

This clonotype appeared many times. The chain links TRBV27 to TRBJ1-1; 10 bases line up with TRBD1. This CDR3 region has 17 residues. Germline lookup yields CDR1 MNHEY and CDR2 SMNVEV (reference sequence). With 8 bases clipped from V and 9 bases from J, the junction kept 21 bases outside the gene matches. The CDR3 spells CASRGGTGAANSRKAFF. CDR3 sequence (DNA): TGTGCCAGCCGCGGTGGGACAGGGGCCGCGAATTCCCGGAAAGCTTTCTTT.

The J gene is TRBJ2-6, the V gene TRBV10-3, with 8 bases lining up with TRBD1. The ends lost 7 bases at V and 1 base at J; junction bases unmatched: 6. Per germline, CDR1 ENHRY and CDR2 SYGVKD. There are 16 residues in the CDR3. As DNA, the CDR3 is TGTGCCATCAATCCCGGGACAGGTTCTGGGGCCAACGTCCTGACTTTC. It encodes CAINPGTGSGANVLTF.

This clonotype was observed at least ten times. The chain combines TRBV28 with TRBJ2-5; D might be TRBD2 (6 bases). Germline assignment: CDR1 MDHEN and CDR2 SYDVKM. Trimming pared 2 bases from V and 3 bases from J, leaving 13 bases between. This CDR3 is built from 15 residues. The CDR3 is CASSLDTRLEETQYF. The CDR3 DNA sequence: TGTGCCAGCAGTTTAGACACCCGACTAGAAGAGACCCAGTACTTC.